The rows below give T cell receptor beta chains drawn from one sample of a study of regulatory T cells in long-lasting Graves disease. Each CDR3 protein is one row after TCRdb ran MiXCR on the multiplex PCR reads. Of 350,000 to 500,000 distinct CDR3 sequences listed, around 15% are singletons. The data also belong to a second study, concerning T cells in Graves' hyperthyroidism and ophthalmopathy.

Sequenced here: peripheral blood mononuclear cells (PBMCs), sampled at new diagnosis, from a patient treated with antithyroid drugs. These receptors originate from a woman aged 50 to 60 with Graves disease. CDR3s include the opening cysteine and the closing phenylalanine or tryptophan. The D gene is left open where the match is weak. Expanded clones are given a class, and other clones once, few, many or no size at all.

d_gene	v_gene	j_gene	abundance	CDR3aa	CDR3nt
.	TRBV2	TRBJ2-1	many	CASRSAEEQFF	TGTGCCAGCAGATCCGCGGAGGAGCAGTTCTTC
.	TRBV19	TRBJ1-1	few	CASSIFTGVGTEAFF	TGTGCCAGTAGTATATTTACGGGCGTAGGCACTGAAGCTTTCTTT
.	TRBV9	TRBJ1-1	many	CASSGTGILSNTEAFF	TGTGCCAGCAGCGGTACAGGGATCCTCTCTAACACTGAAGCTTTCTTT
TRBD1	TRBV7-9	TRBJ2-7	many	CASTFGTGGKNEQYF	TGTGCCAGCACTTTCGGGACAGGGGGAAAAAACGAGCAGTACTTC
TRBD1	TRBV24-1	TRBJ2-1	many	CATSDHPGQGGNEQFF	TGTGCCACCAGTGATCATCCGGGACAGGGAGGCAATGAGCAGTTCTTC
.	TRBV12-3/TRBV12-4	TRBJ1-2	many	CASSLGALAGYTF	TGTGCCAGCAGTTTAGGGGCGCTGGCTGGCTACACCTTC
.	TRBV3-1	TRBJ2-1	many	CASSLLTSNEQFF	TGTGCCAGCAGCCTCCTAACTAGCAATGAGCAGTTCTTC
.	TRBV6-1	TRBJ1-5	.	CASSPSGSVGNQPQHF	TGTGCCAGCAGTCCATCGGGTTCGGTAGGCAATCAGCCCCAGCATTTT
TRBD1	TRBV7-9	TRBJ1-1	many	CASSLVATGAEAFF	TGTGCCAGCAGCTTAGTCGCAACAGGGGCTGAAGCTTTCTTT
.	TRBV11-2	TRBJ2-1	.	CASSSGGLWQFF	TGTGCCAGCAGCTCCGGGGGCCTGTGGCAGTTCTTC
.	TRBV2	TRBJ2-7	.	CASNKDRSHSYEQYF	TGTGCCAGCAATAAGGACAGATCCCACTCCTACGAGCAGTACTTC
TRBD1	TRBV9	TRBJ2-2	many	CASSPVGQLIGELFF	TGTGCCAGCAGCCCGGTGGGACAGCTAATCGGGGAGCTGTTTTTT
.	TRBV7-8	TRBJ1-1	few	CASSLLGARPTRQRDTEAFF	TGTGCCAGCAGCTTATTAGGCGCCAGGCCTACTAGACAGAGGGACACTGAAGCTTTCTTT
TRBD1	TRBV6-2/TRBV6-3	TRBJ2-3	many	CASSYLQGRYTSTDTQYF	TGTGCCAGCAGTTACTTACAGGGGCGATACACTAGCACAGATACGCAGTATTTT
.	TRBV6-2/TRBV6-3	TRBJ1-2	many	CASSPDSVYGYTF	TGTGCCAGCAGCCCCGACAGCGTCTATGGCTACACCTTC
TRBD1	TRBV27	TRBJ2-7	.	CASRRTGTSYEQYF	TGTGCCAGCAGGAGGACAGGGACCTCCTACGAGCAGTACTTC
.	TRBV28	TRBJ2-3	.	CASSPRGWRGTDTQYF	TGTGCCAGCAGTCCCCGAGGGTGGCGAGGCACAGATACGCAGTATTTT
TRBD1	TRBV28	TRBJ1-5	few	CASSSPGQGWYQPQHF	TGTGCCAGCAGCTCTCCGGGACAGGGGTGGTATCAGCCCCAGCATTTT
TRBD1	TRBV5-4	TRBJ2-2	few	CASSVRTGYTGELFF	TGTGCCAGCAGCGTAAGGACAGGGTACACCGGGGAGCTGTTTTTT
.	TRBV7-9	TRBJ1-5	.	CASSPTTNQPQHF	TGTGCCAGCAGCCCCACGACTAATCAACCCCAGCATTTT
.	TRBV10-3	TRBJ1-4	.	CATVQGPNEKLFF	TGTGCCACAGTACAGGGCCCGAATGAAAAACTGTTTTTT
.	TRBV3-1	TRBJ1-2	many	CASSRGRLGTYGYTF	TGTGCCAGCAGCCGGGGGCGTTTGGGGACATATGGCTACACCTTC
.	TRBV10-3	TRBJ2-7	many	CAISESLQTGSSYEQYF	TGTGCCATCAGTGAGTCCCTCCAGACAGGCAGCTCCTACGAGCAGTACTTC
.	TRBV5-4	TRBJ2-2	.	CASSLAWASVNTGELFF	TGTGCCAGCAGCTTGGCCTGGGCCAGCGTGAACACCGGGGAGCTGTTTTTT
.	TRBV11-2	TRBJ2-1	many	CASSLAEVNEQFF	TGTGCCAGCAGCTTAGCGGAAGTTAATGAGCAGTTCTTC
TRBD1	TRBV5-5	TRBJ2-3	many	CASSPGTAADTQYF	TGTGCCAGCAGCCCTGGGACAGCCGCAGATACGCAGTATTTT
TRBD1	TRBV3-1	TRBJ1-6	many	CASSRQGGTPLHF	TGTGCCAGCAGCCGACAGGGGGGGACACCCCTCCACTTT
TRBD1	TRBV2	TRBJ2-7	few	CASREGGQGSSYEQYF	TGTGCCAGCAGGGAGGGGGGACAGGGAAGCTCCTACGAGCAGTACTTC
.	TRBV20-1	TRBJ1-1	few	CSASPHSMNTEAFF	TGCAGTGCTAGCCCCCACAGTATGAACACTGAAGCTTTCTTT
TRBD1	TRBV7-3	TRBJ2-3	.	CASSFGQASTDTQYF	TGTGCCAGCAGCTTTGGACAGGCTAGCACAGATACGCAGTATTTT
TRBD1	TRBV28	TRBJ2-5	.	CASRSGQGLMETQYF	TGTGCCAGCAGATCCGGACAGGGTCTTATGGAGACCCAGTACTTC
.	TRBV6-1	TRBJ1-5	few	CASSGLVNQPQHF	TGTGCCAGCAGCGGCTTGGTCAATCAGCCCCAGCATTTT
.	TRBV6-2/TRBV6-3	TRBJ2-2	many	CASTPRGGSPDTGELFF	TGTGCCAGCACACCTAGGGGGGGTTCCCCTGACACCGGGGAGCTGTTTTTT
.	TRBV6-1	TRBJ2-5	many	CASSEPRRGETQYF	TGTGCCAGCAGTGAACCCCGGCGTGGGGAGACCCAGTACTTC
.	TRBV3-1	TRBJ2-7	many	CASSREGGAYEQYF	TGTGCCAGCAGCCGCGAAGGGGGAGCCTACGAGCAGTACTTC
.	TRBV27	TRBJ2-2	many	CASSFSRWGTGELFF	TGTGCCAGCAGTTTTTCGCGGTGGGGGACCGGGGAGCTGTTTTTT
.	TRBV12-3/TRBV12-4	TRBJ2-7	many	CASSFGLDSYEQYF	TGTGCCAGCAGTTTCGGACTGGACTCCTACGAGCAGTACTTC
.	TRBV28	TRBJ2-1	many	CASSLPGRGEQFF	TGTGCCAGCAGTTTACCAGGGAGAGGTGAGCAGTTCTTC
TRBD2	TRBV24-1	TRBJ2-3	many	CATSDRRTSGITDTQYF	TGTGCCACCAGTGATCGTCGGACTAGCGGGATCACAGATACGCAGTATTTT
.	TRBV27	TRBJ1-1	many	CASSLLGQNMNTEAFF	TGTGCCAGCAGTTTATTAGGGCAGAACATGAACACTGAAGCTTTCTTT
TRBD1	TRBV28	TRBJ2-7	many	CASSLPGTVYEQYF	TGTGCCAGCAGTTTACCCGGGACAGTCTACGAGCAGTACTTC
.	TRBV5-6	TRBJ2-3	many	CASSLERDTQYF	TGTGCCAGCAGCTTGGAAAGGGATACGCAGTATTTT
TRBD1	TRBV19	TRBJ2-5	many	CASSSQTGMYQETQYF	TGTGCCAGTAGTTCTCAGACAGGGATGTACCAAGAGACCCAGTACTTC
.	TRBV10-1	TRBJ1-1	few	CASSESVGGKTEAFF	TGCGCCAGCAGTGAGTCCGTAGGGGGGAAGACTGAAGCTTTCTTT
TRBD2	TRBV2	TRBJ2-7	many	CASSGLAGDPYEQYF	TGTGCCAGCAGCGGACTAGCGGGAGACCCCTACGAGCAGTACTTC
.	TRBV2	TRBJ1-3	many	CASSAEAHSGNTIYF	TGTGCCAGCAGTGCGGAGGCACACTCTGGAAACACCATATATTTT
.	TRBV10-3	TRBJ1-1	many	CAISVEGMNTEAFF	TGTGCCATCAGTGTCGAGGGGATGAACACTGAAGCTTTCTTT
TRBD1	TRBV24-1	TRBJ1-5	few	CATSDSQGGNNQPQHF	TGTGCCACCAGTGATTCCCAGGGGGGAAACAATCAGCCCCAGCATTTT
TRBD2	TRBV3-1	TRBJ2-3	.	CASSRQAGDTDTQYF	TGTGCCAGCAGCCGACAAGCGGGAGACACAGATACGCAGTATTTT
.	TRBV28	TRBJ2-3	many	CASSTGTPVTDTQYF	TGTGCCAGCAGTACAGGGACCCCGGTCACAGATACGCAGTATTTT
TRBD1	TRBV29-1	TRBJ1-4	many	CSVVRQGFEKLFF	TGCAGCGTAGTTCGACAGGGTTTTGAAAAACTGTTTTTT
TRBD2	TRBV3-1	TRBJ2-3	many	CASSHQASGSTDTQYF	TGTGCCAGCAGCCACCAAGCTAGCGGGAGCACAGATACGCAGTATTTT